Here is one TCR beta chain with its context. TCR beta CDR3 regions were amplified from RNA. Primed by the HTBI set, a first-round RT-PCR was run on the TCR CDR3. Each CDR3 protein gets one entry after TCRdb re-called the multiplex PCR reads with MiXCR. The sample records hundreds of thousands of distinct CDR3 sequences, 15% to 18% being singletons. The sample originates from a study of T cells in Graves' hyperthyroidism and ophthalmopathy. Trimming took off 4 bases at V and 1 base at J, with 9 bases between the two ends. This CDR3 has 15 amino acids. Germline CDR1 reads SGHRS; CDR2 reads YFSETQ. Diagnostic assessment was based on clinical symptoms, serum thyroxine and TRAb, thyroid ultrasound and orbital computed tomography.

The sequencing sample was made of blood. This clonotype was sampled from a woman under 30 with Graves' hyperthyroidism. V usage is TRBV5-1 and J usage is TRBJ2-6; TRBD1 might be the D (6 bases). The CDR3 spells CASSETGSGANVLTF. The CDR3, as DNA: TGCGCCAGCAGCGAAACAGGGTCTGGGGCCAACGTCCTGACTTTC. The entire variable domain, with the rest obtained from reference TRBV5-1 and TRBJ2-6, is as follows: KAGVTQTPRYLIKTRGQQVTLSCSPISGHRSVSWYQQTPGQGLQFLFEYFSETQRNKGNFPGRFSGRQFSNSRSEMNVSTLELGDSALYLCASSETGSGANVLTFGAGSRLTVL.